The rows below give T cell receptor beta chains drawn from one sample of a study of T cell responses to AZD1222 COVID-19 vaccine. The data were produced by immunoSEQ multiplex PCR, yet TCRdb's version contains in-frame clones alone and is incomplete. This table has about 120,000 clones, 92% appearing once. Sequenced here: peripheral blood, sampled 28 days after the second AZD1222 dose. These receptors were taken from an adult who received the AZD1222 COVID-19 vaccine. CDR3s include the opening cysteine and the closing phenylalanine or tryptophan. Each record gives: clone size, V gene, D gene, J gene, CDR3 DNA, CDR3 protein. The D gene is left open where the match is weak. A clone size is listed for some rows: how often the clone was seen (once, few, many), or a class if it is expanded.

abundance: -
v_gene: TRBV27
d_gene: -
j_gene: TRBJ2-7
CDR3nt: TGTGCCAGCAGTCCAAACGGGTTCTACGAGCAGTACTTC
CDR3aa: CASSPNGFYEQYF

abundance: once
v_gene: TRBV7-6
d_gene: TRBD1
j_gene: TRBJ1-2
CDR3nt: TGTGCCAGCAGCTTAGGACAGGGGTATGGCTACACCTTC
CDR3aa: CASSLGQGYGYTF

abundance: -
v_gene: TRBV28
d_gene: TRBD2
j_gene: TRBJ2-7
CDR3nt: TGTGCCAGCAAGCGGGGGGGAGGGAACTCCTACGAGCAGTACTTC
CDR3aa: CASKRGGGNSYEQYF

abundance: few
v_gene: TRBV7-9
d_gene: TRBD2
j_gene: TRBJ2-1
CDR3nt: TGTGCCAGCAGCTCGGGGCCTAGCGGGAGGTCCTACAATGAGCAGTTCTTC
CDR3aa: CASSSGPSGRSYNEQFF

abundance: -
v_gene: TRBV3-1/TRBV3-2
d_gene: TRBD1
j_gene: TRBJ1-1
CDR3nt: TGTGCCAGCAGCCCGGGACAGGCGACTGAAGCTTTCTTT
CDR3aa: CASSPGQATEAFF

abundance: -
v_gene: TRBV5-1
d_gene: TRBD2
j_gene: TRBJ2-7
CDR3nt: TGCGCCAGCAGCGTGGCGGGACTAGCTGGGGAGCAGTACTTC
CDR3aa: CASSVAGLAGEQYF

abundance: -
v_gene: TRBV2
d_gene: -
j_gene: TRBJ1-3
CDR3nt: TGTGCCAGCAGTGAATTGGCCCTTAGGGTGGGAAACACCATATATTTT
CDR3aa: CASSELALRVGNTIYF

abundance: -
v_gene: TRBV18
d_gene: -
j_gene: TRBJ2-1
CDR3nt: TGTGCCAGCTCGGCCTTGGGACCCGGCAATGAGCAGTTCTTC
CDR3aa: CASSALGPGNEQFF

abundance: -
v_gene: TRBV3-1/TRBV3-2
d_gene: -
j_gene: TRBJ1-4
CDR3nt: TGTGCCAGCAGCCACCCAGACAGCGACGGGGAAAAACTGTTTTTT
CDR3aa: CASSHPDSDGEKLFF

abundance: -
v_gene: TRBV7-2
d_gene: -
j_gene: TRBJ1-3
CDR3nt: TGTGCCAGCAGCTTACTACAGGGTTCAATCGGAAACACCATATATTTT
CDR3aa: CASSLLQGSIGNTIYF

abundance: -
v_gene: TRBV6-6
d_gene: TRBD1
j_gene: TRBJ2-2
CDR3nt: TGTGCCAGCAACCCCCTTGCAGGGGGGAACACCGGGGAGCTGTTTTTT
CDR3aa: CASNPLAGGNTGELFF

abundance: -
v_gene: TRBV27
d_gene: -
j_gene: TRBJ2-7
CDR3nt: TGTGCCAGCAGTTTATTGGGGGTTTCCCGTGTCGAGCAGTACTTC
CDR3aa: CASSLLGVSRVEQYF